This passage covers 25 T cell receptor beta chains from one sample sequenced in a study of CD8 T cells in Susac syndrome. Random-hexamer reverse transcription was applied to about 0.5 to 1 ug RNA. TCRdb itself ran the immunoSEQ multiplex PCR reads through MiXCR, one entry per CDR3 protein. Among over 350,000 distinct CDR3 sequences, 85% were seen once, and the ten largest hold about 0.12%. Specimen: CD8+ T cells from PBMCs. The receptors were gathered from a human donor with multiple sclerosis.

The gene calls are TRBV12-5 and TRBJ2-7; D is undetermined. The CDR3 extends over 13 amino acids. Germline V gene lookup returns CDR1 LGHNT and CDR2 FRNRAP. V lost 1 base and J 3 bases, leaving 7 bases between the germline ends. CDR3 nucleotides: TGTGCTAGTGGTTTGGGCGGCGGCTACGAGCAGTACTTC. Its translation is CASGLGGGYEQYF.

The J gene is TRBJ2-7, the V gene TRBV7-8; the match to TRBD1 covers 9 bases. This CDR3 contains 15 residues. CDR1 and CDR2 from the germline V gene are SGHVS and FQNEAQ. The junction had 6 bases not matched to a gene; V was cut back by 4 bases and J by 2 bases. The CDR3 DNA is TGTGCCAGCAGCTGGGCCGGGACAGGGACCTACGAGCAGTACTTC. The encoded protein is CASSWAGTGTYEQYF.

The chain couples TRBV5-1 to TRBJ1-1; D gene unclear. The germline gives CDR1 SGHRS, CDR2 YFSETQ. V was clipped by 0 bases and J by 3 bases, with 9 bases between them. This CDR3 contains 14 residues. The CDR3 loop reads CASSLGDSHTEAFF. DNA for the CDR3: TGCGCCAGCAGCTTGGGAGACTCCCACACTGAAGCTTTCTTT.

The chain joins TRBV2 to TRBJ2-5; the match to TRBD1 covers 8 bases. The CDR3 sequence is 14 residues long. Germline CDR1 and CDR2: SNHLY and FYNNEI. The ends lost 8 bases at V and 5 bases at J; junction bases unmatched: 10. The CDR3 here is CASLRVTGGETQYF. The DNA of the CDR3 is TGTGCCAGCCTAAGGGTTACAGGGGGGGAGACCCAGTACTTC.

The J gene is TRBJ1-4, the V gene TRBV5-5, with 8 nucleotides matching TRBD1. The trim removed 4 bases at V and 3 bases at J, leaving 5 bases unmatched. Germline CDR1 SGHKS, CDR2 YYEKEE (reference sequence). The CDR3 length is 15 residues. CDR3 coding DNA: TGTGCCAGCAGCGGTAGGACAGGGTCTAATGAAAAACTGTTTTTT. It yields the protein CASSGRTGSNEKLFF. The full variable domain, rest sourced from reference TRBV5-5 and TRBJ1-4, is DAGVTQSPTHLIKTRGQQVTLRCSPISGHKSVSWYQQVLGQGPQFIFQYYEKEERGRGNFPDRFSARQFPNYSSELNVNALLLGDSALYLCASSGRTGSNEKLFFGSGTQLSVL.

The rearrangement uses TRBV14 and TRBJ2-1; no firm D call. This CDR3 region has 14 residues. Germline lookup yields CDR1 SGHDN and CDR2 FVKESK. Trimming took off 4 bases at V and 8 bases at J, with 15 bases between the two ends. CDR3 bases: TGTGCCAGCAGCCCGAACCACGAAAGGCATGAGCAGTTCTTC. Translated, it gives CASSPNHERHEQFF.

This sequence joins TRBV13 and TRBJ2-1; TRBD2 agrees at 8 bases. This CDR3 comprises 16 residues. The V and J ends lost 4 bases and 5 bases, in that order; junction bases with no gene match: 10. Germline V gene sequence: CDR1 PRHDT, CDR2 FYEKMQ (reference sequence). The chain's CDR3 is CASSSAGTRANNEQFF. The CDR3 DNA is TGTGCCAGCAGCTCCGCCGGGACTAGGGCTAACAATGAGCAGTTCTTC.

The chain carries TRBV5-6 and TRBJ2-3, with D unclear. The germline V gene has CDR1 SGHDT and CDR2 YYEEEE. The CDR3 is 15 residues long. V was clipped by 2 bases and J by 1 base, with 11 bases between them. The CDR3 spells CASSFDFRGTDTQYF. CDR3 nucleotides: TGTGCCAGCAGCTTTGACTTCCGAGGCACAGATACGCAGTATTTT. The full variable domain, completed using reference TRBV5-6 and TRBJ2-3, is DAGVTQSPTHLIKTRGQQVTLRCSPKSGHDTVSWYQQALGQGPQFIFQYYEEEERQRGNFPDRFSGHQFPNYSSELNVNALLLGDSALYLCASSFDFRGTDTQYFGPGTRLTVL.

The chain recombines TRBV25-1 with TRBJ2-5; 7 bases fit TRBD2. The germline V gene encodes CDR1 MGHDK and CDR2 SYGVNS. V dropped 3 bases and J dropped 2; count of bases not matched to a gene: 9. This CDR3 has 16 residues. The chain's CDR3 is CASSEYFPGRQETQYF. DNA of the CDR3: TGTGCCAGCAGTGAGTACTTCCCCGGGAGGCAAGAGACCCAGTACTTC.

The J gene is TRBJ2-7, the V gene TRBV7-9; D not certain. CDR3 size: 15 residues. V lost 5 bases to trimming and J lost 0 bases, with 14 bases between them. Germline V gene sequence: CDR1 SEHNR, CDR2 FQNEAQ (reference sequence). CDR3 region: CASSQTLGNSYEQYF. The CDR3 bases are TGTGCCAGCAGCCAAACACTTGGTAACTCCTACGAGCAGTACTTC.

V usage is TRBV13 and J usage is TRBJ1-2, with 7 bases identical to TRBD1. Germline V gene lookup returns CDR1 PRHDT and CDR2 FYEKMQ (reference sequence). This CDR3 spans 14 amino acids. V dropped 5 bases and J dropped 6; count of bases not matched to a gene: 9. The CDR3 loop is CASSPLGRGHGYTF. DNA of the CDR3: TGTGCCAGCAGCCCCCTAGGGAGGGGGCATGGCTACACCTTC. The variable domain in full, completed from reference TRBV13 and TRBJ1-2, reads AAGVIQSPRHLIKEKRETATLKCYPIPRHDTVYWYQQGPGQDPQFLISFYEKMQSDKGSIPDRFSAQQFSDYHSELNMSSLELGDSALYFCASSPLGRGHGYTFGSGTRLTVV.

The chain employs TRBV20-1 and TRBJ1-6; 9 nucleotides match TRBD1. Germline V CDR1 and CDR2: DFQATT, SNEGSKA (reference sequence). V lost 6 bases and J lost 6; bases outside the gene matches: 9. The CDR3 extends over 15 amino acids. The CDR3 sequence is CSATRTGDFNSPLHF. CDR3 nucleotide sequence: TGCAGTGCAACAAGGACAGGGGACTTTAATTCACCCCTCCACTTT.

J is TRBJ1-4 and V is TRBV11-1; D ambiguous. V dropped 3 bases and J dropped 4 bases, with 27 bases sitting between them. In germline, CDR1 is SGHAT, CDR2 FQDESV (reference sequence). This CDR3 contains 20 residues. The CDR3 spells CASSFNTVRRAPHNNEKLFF. The CDR3, as DNA: TGTGCCAGCAGCTTTAATACTGTCCGCCGGGCCCCACACAATAATGAAAAACTGTTTTTT.

This clonotype occurred once. The rearrangement links TRBV20-1 to TRBJ2-1, with TRBD1 matching 9 bases. Germline values: CDR1 DFQATT, CDR2 SNEGSKA (reference sequence). The CDR3 sequence is 13 residues long. This CDR3 is CILPGQGGDEQFF. Written as DNA, the CDR3 is TGCATCCTCCCGGGACAGGGAGGTGATGAGCAGTTCTTC.

This clonotype occurred once. The chain employs TRBV5-1 and TRBJ2-2; TRBD1 agrees at 7 bases. J gave up 1 base and V 5 bases, and 5 bases lay outside the gene matches. The germline V gene has CDR1 SGHRS and CDR2 YFSETQ. The CDR3 loop spans 15 amino acids. CDR3 loop: CASRSTGVNTGELFF. As DNA, the CDR3 is TGCGCCAGCAGATCAACAGGGGTGAACACCGGGGAGCTGTTTTTT.

The rearrangement joins TRBV27 to TRBJ2-3, with TRBD2 identical over 7 bases. J lost 6 bases, V lost 4 bases, and 7 bases had no gene match. The germline V gene encodes CDR1 MNHEY and CDR2 SMNVEV (reference sequence). The CDR3 consists of 14 residues. In DNA, the CDR3 is TGTGCCAGCAGTTCGACTAGCCGAGGGGATACGCAGTATTTT. Protein: CASSSTSRGDTQYF.

The rearrangement links TRBV27 to TRBJ2-7; D ambiguous. Germline V gives CDR1 MNHEY, CDR2 SMNVEV (reference sequence). This CDR3 is built from 13 residues. Trimming left V 10 bases short and J 0 bases short, with 13 bases between. CDR3 region: CATAEHSSYEQYF. CDR3 DNA sequence: TGTGCCACAGCCGAACACAGCTCCTACGAGCAGTACTTC.

The chain links TRBV5-5 to TRBJ1-1, with TRBD1 as a possible D gene (6 bases). V lost 4 bases and J lost 0, with 13 bases in between. CDR3 length: 15 residues. From germline, CDR1 is SGHKS and CDR2 YYEKEE (reference sequence). The CDR3 DNA is TGTGCCAGCAGCGAAGGGGACACCTTGAACACTGAAGCTTTCTTT. It yields the protein CASSEGDTLNTEAFF.

This chain links TRBV6-2 or TRBV6-3 with TRBJ2-1; D possibly matches TRBD1 or TRBD2 (5 bases each). Per the germline V gene, CDR1 is MNHEY and CDR2 is SVGEGT. The CDR3 is 17 amino acids. The V and J ends lost 8 bases and 3 bases respectively, with 23 bases between them. The CDR3 spells CASGGRGGTPNYNEQFF. CDR3 sequence (DNA): TGTGCCAGCGGAGGCAGAGGTGGGACCCCGAACTACAATGAGCAGTTCTTC.

CDR3 nucleotides: TGTGCCAGCAGTGAATATAAGGAGCTCCCCCATGAAAAACTGTTTTTT. Amino acids: CASSEYKELPHEKLFF. The chain has TRBV25-1 and TRBJ1-4; no clear D gene. This CDR3 has 16 residues. The ends were cut back, 0 bases at V and 6 bases at J, with 14 bases in the middle. CDR1 is MGHDK, CDR2 SYGVNS, per germline.

This clonotype was recorded once. The chain recombines TRBV15 with TRBJ1-5, with TRBD1 identical over 10 bases. The CDR3 extends over 14 amino acids. V was clipped by 4 bases and J by 6 bases; unmatched bases: 3. Germline V CDR1 and CDR2: LNHNV, YYDKDF (reference sequence). CDR3 in amino acids: CATSKDRGGQPQHF. For the CDR3, the DNA is TGTGCCACCAGCAAGGACAGGGGGGGTCAGCCCCAGCATTTT.

This clonotype came up a few times. This chain links TRBV5-5 with TRBJ2-1; a possible D gene is TRBD2 (5 bases). Trimming stripped 2 bases from V and 7 bases from J, with 10 bases between. CDR1 and CDR2 (germline): SGHKS, YYEKEE (reference sequence). The CDR3 runs to 13 residues. In DNA, the CDR3 is TGTGCCAGCAGCTTTAGGACTGGGAATGAGCAGTTCTTC. This gives the protein CASSFRTGNEQFF.

V is TRBV9 and J is TRBJ2-2; 7 bases match TRBD1. Germline V gene lookup returns CDR1 SGDLS and CDR2 YYNGEE. Germline trimming cut 3 bases from V and 2 bases from J; bases unmatched to any gene: 10. The CDR3 is 17 residues long. The CDR3 here is CASSAPKDRLNTGELFF. The CDR3 DNA is TGTGCCAGCAGCGCACCCAAGGACAGGCTTAACACCGGGGAGCTGTTTTTT.

The rearrangement joins TRBV12-3 or TRBV12-4 to TRBJ2-2, with TRBD2 matching over 11 bases. This CDR3 is built from 16 residues. Losses at the gene ends were 6 bases for V and 3 bases for J; bases not matched to a gene: 6. This chain's CDR3 is CASSKLAGGDTGELFF. The CDR3 region has the DNA TGTGCCAGCAGCAAATTAGCGGGGGGGGACACCGGGGAGCTGTTTTTT.

This clonotype was detected a few times. The chain uses TRBV6-1 and TRBJ2-1; TRBD1 matches 11 bases. The trim removed 3 bases at V and 3 bases at J, leaving 1 base unmatched. The CDR3 runs 15 residues. Germline CDR1 is MNHNS and CDR2 is SASEGT. The CDR3 sequence: CASSEGTGGYNEQFF. The CDR3 nucleotides read TGTGCCAGCAGTGAGGGGACAGGGGGCTACAATGAGCAGTTCTTC.